This T cell receptor (beta chain) was identified in a study of blood T cells in healthy people across ages. For the study at large: Template switching caught about one barcoded beta molecule for each two T cells. Broader study findings: More naive CD4+ cells and higher diversity were found in long-lived than in aged donors.

Those donating, healthy Caucasian individuals from Russia, were aged about 6 to 100. Concerning this clonotype: Its target is unknown.

Germline V gene data show CDR1 as LNHNV and CDR2 as YYDKDF (reference sequence). Trimming took 3 bases from V and 4 from J; bases not matched to a gene: 8. CDR3 length: 16 amino acids. For the second PCR, which ran for about 6 to 11 cycles, a sample-barcoded 5' primer and a J-beta primer mix were used. TCRdb fed the 5' RACE reads into MiXCR, producing one record per CDR3 protein. The repertoire holds around 2 million distinct CDR3 sequences, around 40% seen once, with more than 20% in the top ten. The sequenced material came from blood. This TCR was sampled from a human donor in good health. The chain employs TRBV15 and TRBJ1-4; TRBD1 agrees at 7 bases. DNA for the CDR3: TGTGCCACCAGCAGCCTTCGGGACAGTCTTAATGAAAAACTGTTTTTT. It codes for CATSSLRDSLNEKLFF.